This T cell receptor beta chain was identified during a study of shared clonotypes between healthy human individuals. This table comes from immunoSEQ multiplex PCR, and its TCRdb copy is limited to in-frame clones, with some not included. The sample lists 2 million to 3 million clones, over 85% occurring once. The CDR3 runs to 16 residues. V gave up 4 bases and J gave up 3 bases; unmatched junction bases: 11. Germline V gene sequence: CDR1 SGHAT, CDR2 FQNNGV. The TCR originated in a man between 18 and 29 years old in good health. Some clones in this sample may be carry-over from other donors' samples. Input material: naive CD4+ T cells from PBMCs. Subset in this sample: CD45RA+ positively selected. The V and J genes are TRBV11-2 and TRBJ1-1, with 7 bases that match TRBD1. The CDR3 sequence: CASSSRQGTVYTEAFF. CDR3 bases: TGTGCCAGCAGCTCACGACAGGGAACGGTCTACACTGAAGCTTTCTTT.